Below, 2 T cell receptor beta chains from the same sample are listed, as sequenced in a study of blood T cell repertoires in COVID-19 (dated by TCRdb to about 2020). Library construction relied on the immunoSEQ multiplex PCR assay. The source is immuneACCESS, and TCRdb retained only in-frame sequences with V and J called. Part of the clones is not carried over; for the studies checked, unresolved V genes explain less than half of this, and the remainder is unexplained. The sample includes about 330,000 clones, with 85% to 90% observed a single time. 10% of the sample lies in the top ten. The source material was PBMCs or T cells enriched from blood (not recorded which). These receptors came from a woman under 30 who had recovered from COVID-19.

Here the CDR3 reads CASSQATSVAKNIQYF. The CDR3 DNA reads as TGCGCCAGCAGTCAGGCGACTAGCGTAGCCAAAAACATTCAGTACTTC. The V call is TRBV23-1, the J call TRBJ2-4, with 8 nucleotides matching TRBD2. Being an ORF, TRBV23-1 has a function that is uncertain. The V and J ends lost 3 bases and 0 bases, in that order; junction bases with no gene match: 4. The CDR3 totals 16 residues.

This chain connects TRBV7-9 to TRBJ1-1; 7 bases agree with TRBD1. The CDR3 contains 14 residues. Germline lookup yields CDR1 SEHNR and CDR2 FQNEAQ (reference sequence). V shed 2 bases, J shed 5 bases, and the junction held 5 bases outside the gene matches. The CDR3 DNA sequence: TGTGCCAGCAGCTTACAGGGGGTACGGACTGAAGCTTTCTTT. The encoded protein is CASSLQGVRTEAFF.